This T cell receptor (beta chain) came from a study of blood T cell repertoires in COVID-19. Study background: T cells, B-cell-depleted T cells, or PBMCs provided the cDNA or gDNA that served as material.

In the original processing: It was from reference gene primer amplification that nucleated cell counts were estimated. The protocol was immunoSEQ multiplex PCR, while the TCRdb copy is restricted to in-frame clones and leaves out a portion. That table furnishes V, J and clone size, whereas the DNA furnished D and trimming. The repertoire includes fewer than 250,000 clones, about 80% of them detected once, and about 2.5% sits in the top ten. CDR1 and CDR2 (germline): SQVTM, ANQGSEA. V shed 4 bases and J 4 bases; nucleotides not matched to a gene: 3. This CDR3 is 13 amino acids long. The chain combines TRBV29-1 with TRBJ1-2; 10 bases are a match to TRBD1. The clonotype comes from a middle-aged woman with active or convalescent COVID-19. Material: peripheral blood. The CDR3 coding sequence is TGCAGCGTTGGGACAGGGGGTTCCTATGGCTACACCTTC. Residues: CSVGTGGSYGYTF.